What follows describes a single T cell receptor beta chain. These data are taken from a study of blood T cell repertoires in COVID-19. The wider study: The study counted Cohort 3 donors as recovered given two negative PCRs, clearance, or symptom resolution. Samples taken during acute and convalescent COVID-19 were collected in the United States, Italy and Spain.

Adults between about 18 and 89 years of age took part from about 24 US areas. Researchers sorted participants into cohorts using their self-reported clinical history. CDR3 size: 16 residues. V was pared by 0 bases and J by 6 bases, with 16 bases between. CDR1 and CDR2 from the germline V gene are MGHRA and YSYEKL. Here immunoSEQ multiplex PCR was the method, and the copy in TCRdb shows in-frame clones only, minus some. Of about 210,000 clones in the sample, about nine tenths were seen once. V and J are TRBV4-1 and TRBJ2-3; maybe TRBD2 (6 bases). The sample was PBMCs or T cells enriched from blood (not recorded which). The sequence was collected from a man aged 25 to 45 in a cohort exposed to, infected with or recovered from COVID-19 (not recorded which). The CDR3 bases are TGCGCCAGCAGCCAAGAGCGGGAAGGTAGGGTGGATACGCAGTATTTT. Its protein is CASSQEREGRVDTQYF.